The 10 T cell receptor beta chains below all came from one sample that was sequenced in a study of shared clonotypes between healthy human individuals. Profiling relied on immunoSEQ multiplex PCR, and the TCRdb table lists in-frame clones only, not all of them. In the table there are some 2,400,000 clones, around 95% of which are singletons. The material sequenced was naive CD4+ T cells sorted from blood. Sample subset: CD45RA+ positively selected. The source of these receptors is a young man in good health.

This clone was found once. V gene TRBV25-1 combines with J gene TRBJ1-4; D remains ambiguous. The CDR3 totals 14 residues. The ends were cut back, 4 bases at V and 4 bases at J, with 10 bases in the middle. CDR1 and CDR2 (germline): MGHDK, SYGVNS. In nucleotides, the CDR3 is TGTGCCAGCAGTGCGTCTGACGGTAATGAAAAACTGTTTTTT. Translating gives CASSASDGNEKLFF.

The chain recombines TRBV28 with TRBJ2-7; no firm D call. Germline assignment: CDR1 MDHEN and CDR2 SYDVKM. The CDR3 extends over 15 amino acids. Trimming shortened V by 4 bases and J by 3 bases, and 16 bases separated the two germline ends. The CDR3 DNA reads TGTGCCAGCAGTTCGGCAAACCTCCGCCTCTACGAGCAGTACTTC. It codes for CASSSANLRLYEQYF.

The chain uses TRBV7-9 and TRBJ2-1, with D unresolved. Per the germline V gene, CDR1 is SEHNR and CDR2 is FQNEAQ (reference sequence). Trimming removed 0 bases from V and 6 bases from J, with 9 bases in between. This CDR3 is built from 14 residues. CDR3 residues: CASSLALTLNEQFF. CDR3 coding DNA: TGTGCCAGCAGCTTAGCGCTGACCCTCAATGAGCAGTTCTTC. Filled out from reference TRBV7-9 and TRBJ2-1, the complete variable domain reads DTGVSQNPRHKITKRGQNVTFRCDPISEHNRLYWYRQTLGQGPEFLTYFQNEAQLEKSRLLSDRFSAERPKGSFSTLEIQRTEQGDSAMYLCASSLALTLNEQFFGPGTRLTVL.

The chain has TRBV5-6 and TRBJ2-1; D ambiguous. The CDR3 totals 12 residues. V lost 0 bases to trimming and J lost 13 bases, with 11 bases between them. Germline V gene sequence: CDR1 SGHDT, CDR2 YYEEEE. The CDR3 here is CASSLDSGKQFF. The CDR3 nucleotides are TGTGCCAGCAGCTTGGACAGTGGGAAACAGTTCTTC.

V is TRBV19 and J is TRBJ2-7; D is possibly TRBD1 (5 bases). Trimming took 6 bases from V and 6 from J, leaving 15 bases between them. The CDR3 has 13 amino acids. Germline values: CDR1 LNHDA, CDR2 SQIVND (reference sequence). The CDR3 sequence is CASSSRAGLEQYF. Written as DNA, the CDR3 is TGTGCCAGTAGCAGCCGTGCAGGGCTCGAGCAGTACTTC.

J is TRBJ2-2 and V is TRBV2, with a tentative D call TRBD1 (6 bases). The CDR3 runs 14 residues. From germline, CDR1 is SNHLY and CDR2 FYNNEI. Trimming took off 6 bases at V and 1 base at J, with 9 bases between the two ends. CDR3 bases: TGTGCCAGCAGGGGGACACAGAACACCGGGGAGCTGTTTTTT. Encoded protein: CASRGTQNTGELFF. The full variable domain, completed using reference TRBV2 and TRBJ2-2, is EPEVTQTPSHQVTQMGQEVILRCVPISNHLYFYWYRQILGQKVEFLVSFYNNEISEKSEIFDDQFSVERPDGSNFTLKIRSTKLEDSAMYFCASRGTQNTGELFFGEGSRLTVL.

V and J are TRBV2 and TRBJ1-2, with 7 bases aligning to TRBD1. Germline CDR1 SNHLY, CDR2 FYNNEI. The J segment lost 5 bases and the V segment lost 6 bases, leaving 9 bases of the junction unmatched. The CDR3 sequence is 14 residues long. CDR3 bases: TGTGCCAGCAGGGGGGGACAGAGATCATATGGCTACACCTTC. This gives the protein CASRGGQRSYGYTF.

CDR3 amino acids: CASHTRQDQPQHF. Here the CDR3 DNA reads TGTGCCAGCCATACGAGACAGGATCAGCCCCAGCATTTT. The chain employs TRBV18 and TRBJ1-5, with D perhaps TRBD1 (6 bases). The length of the CDR3 is 13 residues. The V end was cut by 8 bases, the J end by 5 bases, with 13 bases between. CDR1 and CDR2 (germline): KGHSH, LQKENI.

V is TRBV27 and J is TRBJ1-1; 10 nucleotides agree with TRBD1. Trimming at V came to 5 bases and at J to 5 bases, leaving 8 bases not matched to a gene. The CDR3 contains 15 residues. CDR1 is MNHEY and CDR2 is SMNVEV in the germline V gene (reference sequence). Here the CDR3 DNA reads TGTGCCAGCAGTCCAGGGACAGGGGATCGAACTGAAGCTTTCTTT. Amino acids: CASSPGTGDRTEAFF.

The genes are TRBV11-2 and TRBJ2-1; D might be TRBD1 or TRBD2, each matching 5 bases. Trimming shortened V by 0 bases and J by 14 bases, and 17 bases separated the two germline ends. Per germline, CDR1 SGHAT and CDR2 FQNNGV. The CDR3 totals 14 residues. In nucleotides, the CDR3 is TGTGCCAGCAGCTTAGATGGGGACCCAGGAGCGAAGTTCTTC. It codes for CASSLDGDPGAKFF.